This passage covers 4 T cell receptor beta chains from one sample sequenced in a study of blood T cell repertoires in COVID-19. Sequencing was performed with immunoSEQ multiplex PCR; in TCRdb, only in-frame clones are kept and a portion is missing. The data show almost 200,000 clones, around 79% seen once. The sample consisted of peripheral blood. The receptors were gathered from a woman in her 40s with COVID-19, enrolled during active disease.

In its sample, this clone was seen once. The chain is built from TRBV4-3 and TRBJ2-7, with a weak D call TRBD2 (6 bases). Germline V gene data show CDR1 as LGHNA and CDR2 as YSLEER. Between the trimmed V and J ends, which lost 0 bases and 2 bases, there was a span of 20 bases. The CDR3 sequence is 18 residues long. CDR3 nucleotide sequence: TGCGCCAGCAGCCAAGATATCTGGGGTGCGGGACGGACCTACGAGCAGTACTTC. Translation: CASSQDIWGAGRTYEQYF.

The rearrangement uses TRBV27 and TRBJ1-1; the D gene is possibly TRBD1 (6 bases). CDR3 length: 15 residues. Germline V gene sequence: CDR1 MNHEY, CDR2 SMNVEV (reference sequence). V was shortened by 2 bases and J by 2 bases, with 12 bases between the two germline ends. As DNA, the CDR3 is TGTGCCAGCAGTTTAGGGGGCGGAGTAAACACTGAAGCTTTCTTT. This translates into CASSLGGGVNTEAFF.

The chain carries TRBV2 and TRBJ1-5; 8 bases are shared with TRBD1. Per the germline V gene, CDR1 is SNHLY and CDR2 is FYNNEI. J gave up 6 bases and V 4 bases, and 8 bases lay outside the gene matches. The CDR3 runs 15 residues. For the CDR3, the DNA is TGTGCCAGCAGTGCGGGCAGGGGGCCGGGTCAGCCCCAGCATTTT. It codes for CASSAGRGPGQPQHF.

This chain's CDR3 is CASTGLTGNTIYF. The CDR3 DNA sequence: TGTGCCAGCACGGGACTCACTGGAAACACCATATATTTT. The chain uses TRBV2 and TRBJ1-3; D might be TRBD1 (5 bases). The germline V and J ends were trimmed by 7 bases and 2 bases, with 9 bases remaining between them. CDR1 and CDR2 from the germline V gene are SNHLY and FYNNEI. The CDR3 has 13 residues.